This T cell receptor (beta chain) was found in a study of cytomegalovirus exposure and HLA in healthy donors. Study-wide context: Genotyping showed roughly 83% of approximately 430 donors falling in the Caucasian-associated ancestry cluster.

The PCR contained 60 Vbeta and 13 Jbeta primers. The data were produced by immunoSEQ multiplex PCR, yet TCRdb's version contains in-frame clones alone and is incomplete. Among around 300,000 clones, roughly 90% were seen once, and the ten largest hold roughly 2.3%. The CDR3 length is 14 residues. Germline V gene data show CDR1 as SSHAT and CDR2 as FNYEAQ (reference sequence). Trimming took off 1 base at V and 5 bases at J, with 11 bases between the two ends. This sequence joins TRBV7-7 and TRBJ2-5, with a weak D call TRBD1 (6 bases). The sequence was obtained from a woman between 18 and 30 years old in good health and CMV-seronegative. Sequencing used PBMCs. In DNA, the CDR3 is TGTGCCAGCAGCTTAGACGGGCAGGGGGAGACCCAGTACTTC. Translated, it gives CASSLDGQGETQYF.